A single sample is the source of the 3 T cell receptor beta chains below, sequenced in a study of shared clonotypes between healthy human individuals (dated by TCRdb to about 2020). Library creation used the immunoSEQ multiplex PCR assay. TCRdb stores this immuneACCESS table with in-frame sequences only. Part of the clones is absent; in the studies checked, under half of the shortfall reflects unresolved V genes, and no reason is known for the rest. This sample has about 380,000 clones in its table, and 95% to 97% of those were observed once. About 0.32% of the sample rests with the top ten. Sequencing was carried out using memory CD8+ T cells sorted from blood. The intended sense of this specimen's cell subset or site label: CD45RO+ cells pooled with CCR7-negative TemRA cells. The source of these receptors is a man between 25 and 39 years old in good health.

V is TRBV27 and J is TRBJ1-1; 7 nucleotides line up with TRBD1. J lost 2 bases, V lost 6 bases, and 12 bases had no gene match. Looked up from germline, CDR1 is MNHEY and CDR2 is SMNVEV (reference sequence). The CDR3 has 16 amino acids. The CDR3 spells CASRTGAATSNTEAFF. The CDR3 DNA reads TGTGCCAGCAGAACAGGGGCAGCAACTTCCAACACTGAAGCTTTCTTT.

V is TRBV29-1 and J is TRBJ1-4; D might be TRBD1 (5 bases). Germline loops: CDR1 SQVTM, CDR2 ANQGSEA. Deletions cut 4 bases from V and 7 bases from J, with 16 bases between. This CDR3 is 14 amino acids long. The DNA for the CDR3 is TGCAGCGTTGGAGTAGGCAGGGACCGTGAAAAACTGTTTTTT. Translating gives CSVGVGRDREKLFF.

The chain couples TRBV7-9 to TRBJ2-2, with 8 bases matching TRBD1. The CDR3 has 13 residues. Germline values: CDR1 SEHNR, CDR2 FQNEAQ (reference sequence). V lost 5 bases, J lost 4 bases, and 0 bases stayed unmatched. CDR3 nucleotide sequence: TGTGCCAGCAGCACAGGGGGCACCGGGGAGCTGTTTTTT. It codes for CASSTGGTGELFF.